Sequencing of this TCR beta chain was carried out in a study of human T cells and chemical hapten exposure. Study-level findings and limits: TCRs at a frequency above 1 in 1000 stayed unchanged with DPC sensitization.

The CDR3 contains 13 residues. The ends were cut back, 6 bases at V and 4 bases at J, with 12 bases in the middle. CDR1 is SNHLY and CDR2 is FYNNEI in the germline V gene. Individual cDNA molecules (in the library) carried attached unique molecular identifiers. Original processing methods: From 23,224 to 690,600 TCRs were found per sample, with a median of 95,638. One entry per CDR3 protein, called by TCRdb with MiXCR from the reads. The V and J calls and clone size are TCRdb's, not the authors'. The table has 100,000 to 150,000 distinct CDR3 sequences, over 7.5% seen once. This clonotype was recorded many times. Its cognate antigen is unknown. Extraction yielded total RNA from whole blood (unfractionated).

The sample taken for sequencing was whole blood. The gene calls are TRBV2 and TRBJ1-1, with a tentative D call TRBD1 (6 bases). This TCR was recovered from a human donor in good health. Some clones in this sample may be carry-over from other donors' samples. The CDR3 DNA is TGTGCCAGCAGGGTCCCAGGGGTCACTGAAGCTTTCTTT. Encoded protein: CASRVPGVTEAFF.